This T cell receptor beta chain was obtained from a study of response to subunit inactivated influenza vaccine (dated by TCRdb to the late 2010s). In terms of the full investigation: To follow how T cells responded to a trivalent subunit inactivated influenza vaccine, the researchers relied on deep quantitative profiling of the T cell receptor repertoire.

Its CDR3 holds 15 amino acids, cysteine through phenylalanine. Solely the CDR3 DNA is kept, with 45 bases framed from the first base. V lost 4 bases and J lost 3 bases; the stretch between them is 13 bases long. CDR1 is given as ENHRY and CDR2 as SYGVKD, both from the germline V gene. Library construction relied on RT-PCR. TCRdb shows the sequencer as Illumina HiSeq 2500. TCRdb ran its own pipeline on the public reads, namely fastp trimming at Q25 and MiXCR clone calling, and kept in-frame beta chains. Each entry is one CDR3 protein sequence, shown with its most common DNA and genes. This sample lists some 570,000 distinct CDR3 sequences; roughly 10% were detected once. In total, the top ten clones hold roughly 11% of the sample. This clonotype showed up just a few times. Its binding antigen is unknown. It has no much larger one-base neighbor in the sample; base qualities were not kept. Results the study describes overall, beyond this receptor: The authors suggested that each seasonal influenza vaccination may recruit only a limited number of new T cells.

These data also featured in a second study, about T cells expressing NK-cell markers. The second study's authors report: 5'RACE template switching, by which a universal primer site and unique molecular identifiers were added, was used to make TCR beta cDNA libraries. Fewer than ten donors provided sorted CD3+CD56+NKG2C+, CD3+CD56+NKG2C- and CD3+CD56-NKG2C+ T-cell subsets, whose TCR beta-chain repertoires were profiled. Among the eight sequenced donors, seven were HCMV-seropositive and one was HCMV-seronegative. To restrict sorting to alphabetaTCR-expressing T cells, an anti-gammadeltaTCR antibody was added in several experiments. For over five donors, the dominant CD3+CD56+NKG2C+ clonotypes were among the top 10 CD8+ clonotypes and accounted for about 1.0-7.5% of CD8+ T cells. Those dominant clonotypes were again the most abundant among CD3+CD56-NKG2C+ cells in a few donors, at about 25-60.1%. Whether the expanded NKG2C-expressing T cell clones were specific for HCMV antigens remained unclear. The eight sequenced donors were randomly selected healthy volunteers, three men and five women. HCMV-specific IgG was detected in serum with a commercial ELISA kit to determine HCMV serostatus. Peripheral blood mononuclear cells were isolated from blood by Ficoll density gradient centrifugation. Bulk peripheral blood T-cell repertoires were additionally sequenced from unsorted PBMC for over five donors. Synthesis of cDNA was primed from the TCR beta constant segment and was followed by two consecutive PCR amplification steps. The libraries were sequenced on Illumina HiSeq 2000/2500, MiSeq or NextSeq, producing 2 x 150 bp reads. MIGEC was used to demultiplex reads and group the reads by UMI, and MiTCR was used to assemble and quantify clonotypes. To remove erroneous sequences, TCR cDNA sequences were retained only when supported by two or more reads. The tcR package was used for downstream repertoire analysis, and clonotypes were matched between fractions using CDR3 nucleotide sequence together with V segment. VDJmatch was used to annotate antigen specificity against VDJdb, with one amino acid substitution in CDR3 permitted.

The rearrangement joined TRBV10-3 to TRBJ2-1, with the D call tentatively TRBD1 or TRBD2, each fitting 5 bases. The source material was PBMCs from blood, sampled on the day of vaccination. The sequence derives from a man aged 50 to 59 who received an inactivated influenza vaccine. Donor details come from another sample of the same person, matched by shared clones. At the DNA level, the sequence is TGTGCCATCAGTGGCGAGGGGTACGTCTACAATGAGCAGTTCTTC. This codes for CAISGEGYVYNEQFF.